This T cell receptor (beta chain) was identified in a study of blood T cell repertoires in COVID-19. The CDR3 consists of 15 residues. Trimming at V came to 3 bases and at J to 9 bases, leaving 11 bases not matched to a gene. CDR1 DFQATT and CDR2 SNEGSKA come from the germline V gene (reference sequence). This table comes from immunoSEQ multiplex PCR, and its TCRdb copy is limited to in-frame clones, with some not included. The sample shows 100,000 to 120,000 clones, about three quarters of them seen only once. The chain uses TRBV20-1 and TRBJ1-1; the match to TRBD1 covers 12 bases. Specimen: peripheral blood. The source is a woman in her seventies with acute or convalescent COVID-19. In DNA form, the CDR3 reads TGCAGTGCTAGTCCCGGGACAGGGGGCTTAGACCAAGCTTTCTTT. It translates to CSASPGTGGLDQAFF.